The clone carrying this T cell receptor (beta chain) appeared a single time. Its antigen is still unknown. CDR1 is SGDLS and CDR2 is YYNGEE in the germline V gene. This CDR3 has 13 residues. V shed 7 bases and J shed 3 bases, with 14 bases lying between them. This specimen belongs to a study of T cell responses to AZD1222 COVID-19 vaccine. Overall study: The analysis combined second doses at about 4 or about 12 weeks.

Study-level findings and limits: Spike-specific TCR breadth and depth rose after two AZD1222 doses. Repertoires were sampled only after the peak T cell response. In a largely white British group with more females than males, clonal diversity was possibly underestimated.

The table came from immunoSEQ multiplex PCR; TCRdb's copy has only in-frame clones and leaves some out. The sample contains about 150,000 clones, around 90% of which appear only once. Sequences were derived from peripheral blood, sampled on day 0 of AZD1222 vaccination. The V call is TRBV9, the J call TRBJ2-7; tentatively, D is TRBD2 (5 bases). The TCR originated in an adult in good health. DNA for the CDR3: TGTGCCAGCTCCGGGAACACGGACTACGAGCAGTACTTC. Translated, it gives CASSGNTDYEQYF.